This TCR beta chain emerged from a study of PD-1 blockade in mismatch repair-deficient tumors. Overall study context: Enrolled about 2012-2016, patients had progressing, pretreated mismatch repair-deficient cancers of 12 to 13 types.

A few pembrolizumab responders had their TCRs sequenced. Study-wide results and caveats: Tumor-resident clones, often absent from pretreatment blood, expanded after pembrolizumab and then contracted.

Concerning this clone itself: Its antigen remains unidentified.

Trimming left V 2 bases short and J 1 base short, with 8 bases between. The germline CDR1 and CDR2 sequences are MNHNY and SVGAGI (reference sequence). The CDR3 consists of 15 residues. Measured with immunoSEQ multiplex PCR; TCRdb has only the in-frame clones, and not every one. Among under 50,000 clones listed, 77% were seen once. V and J are TRBV6-6 and TRBJ2-2; D may be TRBD1 (6 bases). The sequenced sample was PBMCs, obtained before pembrolizumab treatment. This TCR came from an adult with mismatch repair-deficient cancer. The CDR3 region has the DNA TGTGCCAGCAGTTACGGGGGCCAGAACACCGGGGAGCTGTTTTTT. Encoded protein: CASSYGGQNTGELFF.